These T cell receptor beta chains were read from a single sample in a study of blood T cells in healthy people across ages. TCRdb recomputed calls from the 5' RACE reads with MiXCR, one row per CDR3 protein. Of 700,000 to 950,000 distinct CDR3 sequences in the sample, approximately 43% are singletons; the top ten hold under 25%. Sequences were obtained from blood. The receptors originated from a woman in her fifties or sixties in good health. CDR3s include the opening cysteine and the closing phenylalanine or tryptophan.

V: TRBV5-1; J: TRBJ2-1; CDR3: CASSRSGGADNEQFF
V: TRBV9; J: TRBJ2-3; CDR3: CASSGLAGNTDTQYF
V: TRBV3-1; J: TRBJ1-2; CDR3: CASSPSRGQDYTF
V: TRBV6-6; J: TRBJ1-1; CDR3: CASTPDGSNTEAFF
V: TRBV20-1; J: TRBJ2-5; CDR3: CSARPHSGAETQYF
V: TRBV20-1; J: TRBJ2-1; CDR3: CSGLGQGYNEQFF
V: TRBV4-1; J: TRBJ2-1; CDR3: CASSQGLADINEQFF
V: TRBV7-2; J: TRBJ2-2; CDR3: CASSYRVAGTGELFF
V: TRBV20-1; J: TRBJ2-7; CDR3: CSGNADGSYEQYF
V: TRBV7-9; J: TRBJ2-1; CDR3: CASSLVRAGRGYNEQFF
V: TRBV2; J: TRBJ2-7; CDR3: CASTRGMGLAGSYEQYF
V: TRBV2; J: TRBJ2-2; CDR3: CASSEGGGNTGELFF
V: TRBV7-9; J: TRBJ1-2; CDR3: CASSFYPVYGYTF
V: TRBV7-2; J: TRBJ2-1; CDR3: CGSSSWRSSYNEQFF
V: TRBV7-2; J: TRBJ2-6; CDR3: CASSLWAGANVPTF
V: TRBV7-9; J: TRBJ2-1; CDR3: CASSLWLAGHNEQFF
V: TRBV7-2; J: TRBJ2-5; CDR3: CASSSRAPTSGETQYF
V: TRBV19; J: TRBJ1-5; CDR3: CAGGGGLEPQHF
V: TRBV12-3/TRBV12-4; J: TRBJ2-7; CDR3: CASSFQGAVDEQYF
V: TRBV28; J: TRBJ2-5; CDR3: CASSPPGSGSGETQYF
V: TRBV6-2/TRBV6-3; J: TRBJ2-3; CDR3: CASSYPNSGGLVDTQYF
V: TRBV12-3/TRBV12-4; J: TRBJ1-2; CDR3: CASSFEGAGYTF
V: TRBV15; J: TRBJ2-1; CDR3: CATRLAAYNEQFF
V: TRBV9; J: TRBJ2-5; CDR3: CASSVGASGGQETQYF
V: TRBV6-2/TRBV6-3; J: TRBJ2-7; CDR3: CASSRLVGGEYEQYF
V: TRBV5-1; J: TRBJ2-7; CDR3: CASSSPSGGNAPREQYF
V: TRBV10-3; J: TRBJ1-2; CDR3: CASQAAANYGYTF
V: TRBV27; J: .; CDR3: CASSHREGYEQYF
V: TRBV13; J: TRBJ2-7; CDR3: CASSYRYRREGSYEQYF
V: TRBV5-1; J: TRBJ2-3; CDR3: CASTGDEGDTQYF
V: TRBV4-3; J: TRBJ1-4; CDR3: CASGQRTGQGWEKLFF
V: TRBV30; J: TRBJ1-2; CDR3: CAWSGPREGLQYGYTF
V: TRBV11-2; J: TRBJ2-3; CDR3: CASSWGLEDTQYF
V: TRBV2; J: TRBJ1-1; CDR3: CASSEQDTEAFF
V: TRBV11-3; J: TRBJ2-1; CDR3: CASSLAQGAPQQFF
V: TRBV4-3; J: .; CDR3: CASSQEAQGYIQYF
V: TRBV11-1; J: TRBJ2-1; CDR3: CASSSPGLAGANEQFF
V: TRBV20-1; J: TRBJ2-6; CDR3: CSAAARASGANVLTF
V: TRBV6-5; J: TRBJ1-5; CDR3: CASSHGGDNQPQHF
V: TRBV6-1; J: TRBJ1-4; CDR3: CASSIGRSLGRGEEKLFF
V: TRBV5-1; J: TRBJ2-3; CDR3: CASLLTGEGTDTQYF
V: TRBV20-1; J: TRBJ2-7; CDR3: CSARQTSGSSYEQYF
V: TRBV7-8; J: TRBJ2-1; CDR3: CASSNILRGSYNEQFF
V: TRBV20-1; J: TRBJ2-1; CDR3: CSAPRTSGASSYNEQFF
V: TRBV20-1; J: TRBJ2-3; CDR3: CSARDQGVKGKDTQYF
V: TRBV3-1; J: TRBJ1-6; CDR3: CASSQGRQNSPLHF
V: TRBV3-1; J: TRBJ2-3; CDR3: CASTLNSGLSTDTQYF
V: TRBV11-2; J: TRBJ2-3; CDR3: CAGSHWTEDTQYF
V: TRBV20-1; J: TRBJ2-1; CDR3: CSARAEAVSYNEQFF
V: TRBV6-6; J: TRBJ1-1; CDR3: CASTPPDGLGTEAFF
V: TRBV5-6; J: TRBJ2-1; CDR3: CASSFPERENSFLYNEQFF
V: TRBV6-6; J: TRBJ2-3; CDR3: CASSYSTVWDTQYF
V: TRBV6-6; J: TRBJ1-2; CDR3: CASSYSGTGADGNGYTF
V: TRBV25-1; J: TRBJ2-7; CDR3: CASSESEGASEQYF
V: TRBV7-2; J: TRBJ1-3; CDR3: CASSSGQDRSGNTIYF